The present entry profiles one T cell receptor beta chain with its context. This sample is drawn from a study of cytomegalovirus exposure and HLA in healthy donors. As for the study in general: The same platform used for the 666 first-cohort repertoires was also used for the 120 or so validation repertoires, as a later analysis reported.

Looked up from germline, CDR1 is LNHDA and CDR2 is SQIVND (reference sequence). The length of the CDR3 is 16 residues. Trimming at V came to 3 bases and at J to 3 bases, leaving 8 bases not matched to a gene. Here immunoSEQ multiplex PCR was the method, and the copy in TCRdb shows in-frame clones only, minus some. This sample has under 250,000 clones; about 88% occur once, and the top ten carry around 12%. The V call is TRBV19, the J call TRBJ2-7; TRBD1 matches 10 bases. The source is a man in his late teens or twenties in good health and CMV-seropositive. The sample comprised PBMCs. In nucleotides, the CDR3 is TGTGCCAGTAGTATTGGTCTGGGACAGGGGAACTACGAGCAGTACTTC. Residues: CASSIGLGQGNYEQYF.